Listed here is a single TCR beta chain. Its antigen is currently unknown. Patients were aged median roughly 10 years with disease lasting median around 7 years. The protocol was immunoSEQ multiplex PCR, while the TCRdb copy is restricted to in-frame clones and leaves out a portion. The listing contains roughly 9,200 clones. This specimen belongs to a study of synovial regulatory T cells in juvenile arthritis. Whole-study context: Six patients were on methotrexate and a few were untreated.

Study results and limitations: Inflammation-associated Treg cells in blood had less TCR diversity than the remaining blood Treg cells. Synovial Teff and blood CPL repertoires partially overlapped with iaTreg TCR repertoires, which were largely patient-private.

CDR1 SGHNT and CDR2 YYREEE come from the germline V gene (reference sequence). The length of the CDR3 is 15 residues. The entry carries no DNA sequence. Material: Treg cells from blood. Subset indicated: HLA-DR+ inflammation-associated blood Treg cells. The chain recombines TRBV5-4 with TRBJ2-7; TCRdb designates TRBD2, a call that cannot be tested without DNA. The sequence was obtained from a donor under 30 with juvenile idiopathic arthritis. The CDR3 protein is CASSSGLAGVDEQYF. Variable domain in full (rest from reference TRBV5-4 and TRBJ2-7): ETGVTQSPTHLIKTRGQQVTLRCSSQSGHNTVSWYQQALGQGPQFIFQYYREEENGRGNFPPRFSGLQFPNYSSELNVNALELDDSALYLCASSSGLAGVDEQYFGPGTRLTVT.